This T cell receptor (beta chain) was identified in a study of T cells in Graves' hyperthyroidism and ophthalmopathy (dated by TCRdb to the late 2010s). With regard to the full study: Peripheral blood was sampled at the time of initial diagnosis, prior to any treatment. To identify distinguishing TCR V-J signatures, a discovery cohort of some 99 patients was used, comprising some 45 with Graves' ophthalmopathy and approximately 57 with stable Graves' hyperthyroidism. An independent validation cohort of around 19 hyperthyroidism patients and about 16 patients who later progressed to ophthalmopathy tested prospective prediction of ophthalmopathy. The roughly 100 discovery patients were divided at random into training and test sets in a 7:3 ratio. In addition, the study compared T-cell repertoires in thyroid tissue and in blood from several Graves' hyperthyroidism patients. Once sampling was done, hyperthyroidism patients were given methimazole at a starting dose of 30 mg daily, whereas ophthalmopathy patients were given high-dose intravenous methylprednisolone. According to the paper, TCR Vbeta CDR3 sequencing was carried out on 135 peripheral blood samples, which came from 40 to 45 ophthalmopathy, approximately 72 hyperthyroidism and 17 progressor patients.

In the ophthalmopathy patients, disease was moderately to severely active, with a Clinical Activity Score of 3 or more, a NOSPECS grade of 4 or more, and a duration of less than 3 months. Exclusion was applied to patients with uncontrolled infections, other autoimmune diseases, pregnancy or lactation. Clinical symptoms, serum thyroxine and TRAb, thyroid ultrasound, and orbital computed tomography formed the basis for the diagnoses. PBMCs were separated from under 12 ml of fresh peripheral blood using Ficoll-Paque density gradient centrifugation. Total RNA was extracted using Trizol reagent, and RNA quality was assessed on an Agilent 2100 Bioanalyzer. At the junction V is shortened by 0 bases and J by 2 bases, with 14 bases in between. The CDR3 contains 16 residues, cysteine and phenylalanine counted. CDR3 DNA is the only sequence kept; it has 48 bases, read in frame from the first base. The germline V gene provides CDR1 SNHLY and CDR2 FYNNEI.

This clonotype was seen many times. Its antigen is not yet known. No quality values exist for individual bases; no much larger clone is one base distant. TCR beta CDR3 regions were amplified from RNA transcripts. The first round of RT-PCR for the TCR CDR3 was performed with the HTBI primer set and the Qiagen OneStep RT-PCR kit. The libraries were constructed in a second round of multiplex PCR and then size-selected and purified. Sequencing of the libraries was done on an Illumina HiSeq2000 using paired-end 100 bp reads. Per the authors' processing: SOAPnuke was used to process the raw data, removing reads that contained adapters or uncalled bases, had a mean Phred below 15, or lacked an exact match to the constant primer or identifier. COPE v1.2.5 was used to merge the high-quality paired reads, and each unique nucleotide sequence was defined as a clonotype. MiTCR v1.1 was used to align the clonotypes against IMGT TRBV, TRBD and TRBJ reference segments. Analysis was restricted to V-J combinations with a frequency above 0.0001, which covered roughly 99% of repertoires. The TCS score was defined as the ratio of F50 (clonal expansion) to E x V (chaos), calculated using BLOSUM62-based TCRdist between CDR3 peptides within each V-J. Welch's t-statistics and random forest reduced roughly 500 V-J features to 13, which were used in a naive Bayes classifier (R e1071). TCRdb reanalyzed the raw reads on its own, using fastp at Q25 for trimming and MiXCR for clone calling, and kept in-frame beta chains. All rows with the same CDR3 protein become a single entry with the most common DNA and genes. Here the V and J calls rest on TCRdb's processing, not on the authors' analysis. The table for this sample lists about half a million distinct CDR3 sequences; approximately 25% of them were counted only once. The top ten constitute 11% of the sample.

Study-wide conclusions, independent of this receptor: Most expanded thyroid clonotypes (frequency above 0.001) were also detected in blood, suggesting blood repertoires may reflect thyroid immune responses. No statistical method was used to set the sample size in advance, and investigators knew the group allocation. In validation, the model predicted progression to ophthalmopathy with about 71% sensitivity and around 72% specificity, a median of 6.5 months before onset. Ophthalmopathy was separated from stable hyperthyroidism by a 13 V-J signature model, with around 88% sensitivity and roughly 81% specificity obtained in cross-validation and 80%/75% obtained in testing.

Sequencing used blood. The sequence was collected from a woman aged 30 to 39 with Graves' ophthalmopathy. This chain joins TRBV2 to TRBJ2-7; the D gene is perhaps TRBD1, from 5 matching bases. The CDR3 sequence is CASSEAWQGKTYEQYF. The nucleotide sequence is TGTGCCAGCAGTGAAGCTTGGCAGGGTAAAACCTACGAGCAGTACTTC.